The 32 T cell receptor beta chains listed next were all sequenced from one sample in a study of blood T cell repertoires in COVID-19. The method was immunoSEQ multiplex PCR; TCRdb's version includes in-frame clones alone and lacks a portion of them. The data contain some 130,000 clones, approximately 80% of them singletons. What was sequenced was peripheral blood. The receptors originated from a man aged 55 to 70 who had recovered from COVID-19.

The CDR3 is CASSPLAGSGTGELFF. CDR3 DNA: TGTGCCAGCAGCCCATTAGCGGGGTCGGGCACCGGGGAGCTGTTTTTT. The rearrangement joins TRBV7-8 to TRBJ2-2; 8 nucleotides line up with TRBD2. The CDR3 sequence is 16 residues long. CDR1 and CDR2 (germline): SGHVS, FQNEAQ. The junction had 9 bases not matched to a gene; V was cut back by 5 bases and J by 4 bases.

The DNA for the CDR3 is TGTGCCAGCAGCGTAGGTGTGACAGGGGAAGCTTTCTTT. As protein: CASSVGVTGEAFF. The chain joins TRBV9 to TRBJ1-1, with TRBD1 matching 7 bases. V gave up 0 bases and J gave up 8 bases; unmatched junction bases: 4. From germline, CDR1 is SGDLS and CDR2 YYNGEE. This CDR3 is built from 13 residues.

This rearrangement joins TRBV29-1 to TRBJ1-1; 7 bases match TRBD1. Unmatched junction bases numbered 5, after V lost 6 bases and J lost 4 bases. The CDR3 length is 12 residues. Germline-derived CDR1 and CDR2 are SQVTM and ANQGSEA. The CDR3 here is CSVARGLTEAFF. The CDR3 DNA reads TGCAGCGTGGCAAGGGGGCTCACTGAAGCTTTCTTT.

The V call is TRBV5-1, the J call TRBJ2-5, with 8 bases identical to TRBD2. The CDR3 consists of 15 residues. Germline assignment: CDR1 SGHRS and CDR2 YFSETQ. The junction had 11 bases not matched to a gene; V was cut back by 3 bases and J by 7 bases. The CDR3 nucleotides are TGCGCCAGCAGCTCGCTAGCGGGTCTCGACGGGACCCAGTACTTC. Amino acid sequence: CASSSLAGLDGTQYF.

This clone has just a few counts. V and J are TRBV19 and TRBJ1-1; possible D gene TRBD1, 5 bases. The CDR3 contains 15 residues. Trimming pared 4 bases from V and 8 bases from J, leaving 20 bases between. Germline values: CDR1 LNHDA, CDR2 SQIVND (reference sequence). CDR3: CASSTLHDTGAEAFF. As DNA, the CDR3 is TGTGCCAGTAGTACACTACACGACACAGGCGCGGAAGCTTTCTTT.

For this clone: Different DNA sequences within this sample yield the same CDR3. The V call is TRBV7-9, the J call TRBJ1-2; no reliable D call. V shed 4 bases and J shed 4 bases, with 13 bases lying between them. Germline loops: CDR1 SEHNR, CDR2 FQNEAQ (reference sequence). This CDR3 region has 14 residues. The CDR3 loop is CASSSGSRAYGYTF. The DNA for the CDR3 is TGTGCCAGCAGCTCGGGGTCGAGGGCCTATGGCTACACCTTC.

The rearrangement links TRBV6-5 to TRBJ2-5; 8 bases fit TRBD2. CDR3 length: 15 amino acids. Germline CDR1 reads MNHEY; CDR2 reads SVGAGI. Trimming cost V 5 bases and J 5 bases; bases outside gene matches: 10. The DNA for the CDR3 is TGTGCCAGCAGTCGCCGGACTAGCTCGTCTGAGACCCAGTACTTC. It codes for CASSRRTSSSETQYF.

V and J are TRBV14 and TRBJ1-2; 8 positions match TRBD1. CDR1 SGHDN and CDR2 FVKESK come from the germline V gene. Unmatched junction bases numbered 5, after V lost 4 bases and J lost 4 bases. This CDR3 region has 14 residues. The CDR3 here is CASSPGTGLYGYTF. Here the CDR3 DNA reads TGTGCCAGCAGCCCAGGGACAGGCCTCTATGGCTACACCTTC. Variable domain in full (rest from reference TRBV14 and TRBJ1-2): EAGVTQFPSHSVIEKGQTVTLRCDPISGHDNLYWYRRVMGKEIKFLLHFVKESKQDESGMPNNRFLAERTGGTYSTLKVQPAELEDSGVYFCASSPGTGLYGYTFGSGTRLTVV.

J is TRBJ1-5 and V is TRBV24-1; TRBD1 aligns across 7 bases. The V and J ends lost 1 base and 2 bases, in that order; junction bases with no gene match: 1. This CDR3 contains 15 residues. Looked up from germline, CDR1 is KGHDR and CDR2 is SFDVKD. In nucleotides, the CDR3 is TGTGCCACCAGTGATTTCGACAGGGGCAATCAGCCCCAGCATTTT. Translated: CATSDFDRGNQPQHF.

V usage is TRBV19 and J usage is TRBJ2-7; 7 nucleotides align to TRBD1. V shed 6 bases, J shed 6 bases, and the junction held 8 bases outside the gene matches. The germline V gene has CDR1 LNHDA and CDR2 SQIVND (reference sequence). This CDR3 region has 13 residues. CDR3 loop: CASSRDRETEQYF. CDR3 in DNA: TGTGCCAGTAGCCGTGACAGGGAAACCGAGCAGTACTTC.

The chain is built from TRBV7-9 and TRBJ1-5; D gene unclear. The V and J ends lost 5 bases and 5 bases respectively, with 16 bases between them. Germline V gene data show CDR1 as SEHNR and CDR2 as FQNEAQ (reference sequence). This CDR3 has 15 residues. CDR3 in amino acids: CASSPREFADQPQHF. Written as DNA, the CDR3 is TGTGCCAGCAGCCCCCGTGAATTCGCGGATCAGCCCCAGCATTTT. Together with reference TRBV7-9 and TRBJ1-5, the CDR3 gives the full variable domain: DTGVSQNPRHKITKRGQNVTFRCDPISEHNRLYWYRQTLGQGPEFLTYFQNEAQLEKSRLLSDRFSAERPKGSFSTLEIQRTEQGDSAMYLCASSPREFADQPQHFGDGTRLSIL.

The CDR3 region has the DNA TGCAGCGTTGCGCAGGGGGCGTTGGGCTACACCTTC. Translated: CSVAQGALGYTF. The chain links TRBV29-1 to TRBJ1-2; TRBD1 aligns across 8 bases. CDR3 length equals 12 residues. After removal of 4 bases from V and 8 bases from J, the junction contained 6 bases not matched to a gene. Germline CDR1 and CDR2: SQVTM and ANQGSEA.

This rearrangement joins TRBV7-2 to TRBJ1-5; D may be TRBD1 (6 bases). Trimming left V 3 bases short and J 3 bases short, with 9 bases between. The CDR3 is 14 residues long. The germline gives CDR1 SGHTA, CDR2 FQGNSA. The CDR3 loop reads CASSFDRNNQPQHF. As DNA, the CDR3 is TGTGCCAGCAGCTTCGACAGGAACAATCAGCCCCAGCATTTT.

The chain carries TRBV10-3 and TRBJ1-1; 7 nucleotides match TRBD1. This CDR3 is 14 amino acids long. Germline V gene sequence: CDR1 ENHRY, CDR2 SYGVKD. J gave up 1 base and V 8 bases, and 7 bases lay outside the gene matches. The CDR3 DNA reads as TGTGCCATCGGAGGTAGGGACAGGAACACTGAAGCTTTCTTT. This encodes CAIGGRDRNTEAFF.

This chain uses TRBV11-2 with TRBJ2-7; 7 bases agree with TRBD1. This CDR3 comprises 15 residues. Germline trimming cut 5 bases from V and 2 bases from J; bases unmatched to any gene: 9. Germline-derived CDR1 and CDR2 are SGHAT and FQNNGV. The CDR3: CASSLDRAKTYEQYF. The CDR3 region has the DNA TGTGCCAGCAGCCTCGACAGGGCGAAGACCTACGAGCAGTACTTC.

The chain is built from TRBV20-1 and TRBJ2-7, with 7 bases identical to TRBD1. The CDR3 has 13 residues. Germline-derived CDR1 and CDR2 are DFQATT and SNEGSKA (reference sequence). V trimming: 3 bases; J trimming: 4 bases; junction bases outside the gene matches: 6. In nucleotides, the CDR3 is TGCAGTGCTAGTAACACAGGGGTTTACGAGCAGTACTTC. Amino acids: CSASNTGVYEQYF.

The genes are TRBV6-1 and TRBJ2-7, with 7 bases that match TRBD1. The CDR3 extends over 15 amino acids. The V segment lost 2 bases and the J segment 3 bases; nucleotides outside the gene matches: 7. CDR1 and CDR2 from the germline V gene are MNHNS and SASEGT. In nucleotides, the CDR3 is TGTGCCAGCAGTGAAAGCCGGGGACAGTTCTACGAGCAGTACTTC. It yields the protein CASSESRGQFYEQYF.

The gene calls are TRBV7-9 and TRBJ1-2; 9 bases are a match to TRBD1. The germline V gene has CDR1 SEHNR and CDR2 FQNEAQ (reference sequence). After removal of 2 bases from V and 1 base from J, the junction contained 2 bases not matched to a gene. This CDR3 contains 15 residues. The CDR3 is CASSLRQGVNYGYTF. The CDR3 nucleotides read TGTGCCAGCAGCTTAAGACAGGGGGTTAACTATGGCTACACCTTC.

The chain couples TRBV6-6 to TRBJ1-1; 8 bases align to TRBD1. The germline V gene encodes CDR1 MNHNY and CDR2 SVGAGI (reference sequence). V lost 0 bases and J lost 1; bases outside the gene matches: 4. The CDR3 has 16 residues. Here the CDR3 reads CASSYSRTGRNTEAFF. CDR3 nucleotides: TGTGCCAGCAGTTACTCCCGGACAGGGAGGAACACTGAAGCTTTCTTT.

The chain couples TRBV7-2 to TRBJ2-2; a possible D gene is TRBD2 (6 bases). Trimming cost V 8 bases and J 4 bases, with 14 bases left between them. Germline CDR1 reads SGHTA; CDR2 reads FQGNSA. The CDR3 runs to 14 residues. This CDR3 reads CASGGLAGTGELFF. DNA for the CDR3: TGTGCCAGCGGGGGACTCGCGGGCACCGGGGAGCTGTTTTTT.

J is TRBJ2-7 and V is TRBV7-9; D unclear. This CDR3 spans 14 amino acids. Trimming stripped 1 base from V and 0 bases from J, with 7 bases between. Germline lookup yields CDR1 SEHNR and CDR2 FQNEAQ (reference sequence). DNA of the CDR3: TGTGCCAGCAGCTTAGATTCGAGCTCCTACGAGCAGTACTTC. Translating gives CASSLDSSSYEQYF.

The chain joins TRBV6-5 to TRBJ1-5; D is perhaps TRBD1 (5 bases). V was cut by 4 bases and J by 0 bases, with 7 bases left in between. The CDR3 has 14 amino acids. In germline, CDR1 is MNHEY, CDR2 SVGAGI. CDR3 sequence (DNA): TGTGCCAGCAGTTTGGACATTAGCAATCAGCCCCAGCATTTT. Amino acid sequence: CASSLDISNQPQHF.

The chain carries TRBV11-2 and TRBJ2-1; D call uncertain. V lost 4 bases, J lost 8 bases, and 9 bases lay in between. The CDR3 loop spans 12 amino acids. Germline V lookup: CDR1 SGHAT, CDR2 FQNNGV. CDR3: CASSSGAYEQFF. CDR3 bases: TGTGCCAGCAGCTCCGGAGCGTATGAGCAGTTCTTC.

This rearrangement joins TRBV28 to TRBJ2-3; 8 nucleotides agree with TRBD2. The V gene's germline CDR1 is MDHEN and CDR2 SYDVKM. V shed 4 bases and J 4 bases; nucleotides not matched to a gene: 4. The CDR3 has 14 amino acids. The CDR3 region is CASSSAGAADTQYF. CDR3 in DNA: TGTGCCAGCAGTTCAGCGGGAGCCGCAGATACGCAGTATTTT.

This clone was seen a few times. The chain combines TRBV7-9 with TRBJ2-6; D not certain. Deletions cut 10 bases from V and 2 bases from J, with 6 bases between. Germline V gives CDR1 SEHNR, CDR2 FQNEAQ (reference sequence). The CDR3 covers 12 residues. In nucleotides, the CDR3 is TGTGCCACTGGGCCTGGGGCCAACGTCCTGACTTTC. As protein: CATGPGANVLTF. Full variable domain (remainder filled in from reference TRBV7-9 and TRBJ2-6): DTGVSQNPRHKITKRGQNVTFRCDPISEHNRLYWYRQTLGQGPEFLTYFQNEAQLEKSRLLSDRFSAERPKGSFSTLEIQRTEQGDSAMYLCATGPGANVLTFGAGSRLTVL.

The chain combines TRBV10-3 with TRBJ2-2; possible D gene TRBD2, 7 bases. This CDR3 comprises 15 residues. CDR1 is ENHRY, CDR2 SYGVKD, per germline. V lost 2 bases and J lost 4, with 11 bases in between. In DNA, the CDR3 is TGTGCCATCAGTGAGGCCGCGGGGGCCACCGGGGAGCTGTTTTTT. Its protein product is CAISEAAGATGELFF.

CDR3 amino acids: CASGLAGDPSTDTQYF. The CDR3 region has the DNA TGTGCCAGCGGACTAGCGGGGGACCCTAGCACAGATACGCAGTATTTT. This chain links TRBV19 with TRBJ2-3; TRBD2 matches 13 bases. Germline CDR1 reads LNHDA; CDR2 reads SQIVND (reference sequence). Losses at the gene ends were 9 bases for V and 0 bases for J; bases not matched to a gene: 6. The CDR3 length is 16 residues.

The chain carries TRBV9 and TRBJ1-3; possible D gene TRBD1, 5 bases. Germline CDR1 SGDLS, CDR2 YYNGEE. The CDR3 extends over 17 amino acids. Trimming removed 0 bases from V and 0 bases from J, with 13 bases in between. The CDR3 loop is CASSVGVGGGSGNTIYF. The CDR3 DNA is TGTGCCAGCAGCGTAGGAGTTGGGGGAGGCTCTGGAAACACCATATATTTT.

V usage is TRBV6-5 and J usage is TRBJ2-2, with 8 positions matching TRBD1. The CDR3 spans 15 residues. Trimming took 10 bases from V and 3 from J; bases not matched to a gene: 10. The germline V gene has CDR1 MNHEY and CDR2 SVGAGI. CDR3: CATDGQGGDTGELFF. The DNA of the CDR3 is TGTGCCACCGACGGACAGGGTGGGGACACCGGGGAGCTGTTTTTT.

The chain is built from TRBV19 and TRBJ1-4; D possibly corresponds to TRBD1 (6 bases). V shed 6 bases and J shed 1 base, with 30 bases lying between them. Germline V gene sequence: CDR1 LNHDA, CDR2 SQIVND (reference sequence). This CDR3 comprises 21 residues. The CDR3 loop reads CASRGATSGQSAMRTNEKLFF. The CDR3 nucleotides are TGTGCCAGTAGGGGTGCCACCTCTGGACAGTCGGCGATGCGAACTAATGAAAAACTGTTTTTT.

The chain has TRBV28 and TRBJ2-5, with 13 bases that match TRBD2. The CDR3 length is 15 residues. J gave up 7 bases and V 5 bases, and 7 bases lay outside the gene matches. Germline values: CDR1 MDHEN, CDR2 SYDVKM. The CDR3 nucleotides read TGTGCCAGCAGTCCGGGGACTAGCGGGACGGGGACCCAGTACTTC. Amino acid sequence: CASSPGTSGTGTQYF.

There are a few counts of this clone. The CDR3 protein is CAWSGTVSPLHF. The DNA for the CDR3 is TGTGCCTGGAGTGGAACGGTTTCACCCCTCCACTTT. The V gene is TRBV30, the J gene TRBJ1-6; unclear D gene. CDR1 and CDR2 from the germline V gene are GTSNPN and SVGIG (reference sequence). This CDR3 is built from 12 residues. With 1 base removed from V and 9 bases from J, the gap between germline ends came to 7 bases. Full variable domain (outside the CDR3, taken from reference TRBV30 and TRBJ1-6): SQTIHQWPATLVQPVGSPLSLECTVEGTSNPNLYWYRQAAGRGLQLLFYSVGIGQISSEVPQNLSASRPQDRQFILSSKKLLLSDSGFYLCAWSGTVSPLHFGNGTRLTVT.